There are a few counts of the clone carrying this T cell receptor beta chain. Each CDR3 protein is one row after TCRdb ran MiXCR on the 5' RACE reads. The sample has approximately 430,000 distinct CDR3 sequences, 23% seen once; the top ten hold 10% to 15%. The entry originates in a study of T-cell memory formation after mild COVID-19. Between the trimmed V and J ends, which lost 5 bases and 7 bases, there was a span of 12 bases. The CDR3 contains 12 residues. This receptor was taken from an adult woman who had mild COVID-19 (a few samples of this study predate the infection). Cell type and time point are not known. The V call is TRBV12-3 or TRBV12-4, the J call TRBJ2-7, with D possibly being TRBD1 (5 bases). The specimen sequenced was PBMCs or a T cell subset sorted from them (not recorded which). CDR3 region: CASSAREGEQYF. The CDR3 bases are TGTGCCAGCAGTGCCAGGGAAGGGGAGCAGTACTTC.